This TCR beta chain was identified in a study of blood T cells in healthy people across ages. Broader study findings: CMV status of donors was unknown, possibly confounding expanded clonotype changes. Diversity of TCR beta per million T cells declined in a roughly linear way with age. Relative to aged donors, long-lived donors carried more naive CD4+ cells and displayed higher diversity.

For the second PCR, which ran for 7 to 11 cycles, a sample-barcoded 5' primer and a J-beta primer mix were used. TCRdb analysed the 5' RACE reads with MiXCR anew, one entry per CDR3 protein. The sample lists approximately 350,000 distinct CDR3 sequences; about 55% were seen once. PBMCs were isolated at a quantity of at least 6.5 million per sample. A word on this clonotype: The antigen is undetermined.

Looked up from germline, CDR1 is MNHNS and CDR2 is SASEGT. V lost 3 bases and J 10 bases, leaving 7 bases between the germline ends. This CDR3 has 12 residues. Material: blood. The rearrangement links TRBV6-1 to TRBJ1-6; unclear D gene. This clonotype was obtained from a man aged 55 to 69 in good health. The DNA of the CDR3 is TGTGCCAGCAGTGAGTACCCATCACCCCTCCACTTT. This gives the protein CASSEYPSPLHF.